This entry is about one T cell receptor (beta chain). Its antigen is undetermined. The junction departs from germline at one end; a sequencing error may be responsible. This sample is part of a study of a mutant IDH1 vaccine in newly diagnosed glioma. Whole-study context: There were eight vaccinations for patients, given in weeks 1, 3, 5, 7, 11, 15, 19 and 23. Patients previously underwent radiotherapy, temozolomide, or both, and most underwent both.

Sequenced by immunoSEQ multiplex PCR; TCRdb stores in-frame clones only, minus some. This table has around 56,000 clones, approximately 78% appearing once. The CDR3 has 18 amino acids. Germline loops: CDR1 MGHRA, CDR2 YSYEKL. The time point here: week 23, last vaccination. Mutant IDH1 20-mer peptide, at 300 ug, made up each vaccine dose, with topical imiquimod. This TCR was recovered from a middle-aged woman with glioma. Some clones in this sample may be carry-over from other donors' samples. The genes are TRBV4-1 and TRBJ2-7, with TRBD2 matching 8 bases. The sample consisted of PBMCs, taken from a glioma patient whose treatment included an IDH1 peptide vaccine. Here the CDR3 DNA reads TGCGCCAGCAGCGAAGAGCACGCGGGGGGCCTAGTAATATACGAGCAGTACTTC. Amino acids: CASSEEHAGGLVIYEQYF.